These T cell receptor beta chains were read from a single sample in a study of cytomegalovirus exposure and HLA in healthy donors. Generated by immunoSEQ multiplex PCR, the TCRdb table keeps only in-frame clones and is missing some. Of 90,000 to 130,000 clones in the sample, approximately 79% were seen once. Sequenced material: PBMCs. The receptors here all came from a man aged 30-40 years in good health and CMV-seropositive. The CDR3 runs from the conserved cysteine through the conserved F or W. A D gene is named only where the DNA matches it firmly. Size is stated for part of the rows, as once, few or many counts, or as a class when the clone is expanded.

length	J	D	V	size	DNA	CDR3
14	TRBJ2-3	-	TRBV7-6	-	TGTGCCAGCAGCCGTGGGGCTGGTGGGGATACGCAGTATTTT	CASSRGAGGDTQYF
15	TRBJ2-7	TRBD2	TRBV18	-	TGTGCCAGCTCACCAATCAGCGGGGGCCTCTACGAGCAGTACTTC	CASSPISGGLYEQYF
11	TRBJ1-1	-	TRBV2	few	TGTGCCAGCAGTGAGGAGCGCGGGGCTTTCTTT	CASSEERGAFF
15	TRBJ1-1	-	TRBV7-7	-	TGTGCCAGCACCCATCGACAGCCATTGAACACTGAAGCTTTCTTT	CASTHRQPLNTEAFF
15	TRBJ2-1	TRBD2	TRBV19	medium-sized	TGTGCCAGTAGTATACGGCGGGGGGGTACCGATGAGCAGTTCTTC	CASSIRRGGTDEQFF
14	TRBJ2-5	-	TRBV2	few	TGTGCCAGCAGTGAATACGGGGTAGGAGAGACCCAGTACTTC	CASSEYGVGETQYF
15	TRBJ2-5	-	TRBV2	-	TGTGCCAGCAGTGAAGCGCGGCATGGAGGGGAGACCCAGTACTTC	CASSEARHGGETQYF
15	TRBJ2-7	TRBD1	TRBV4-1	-	TGCGCCAGCAGCCGCGGACAGGGTGGGACCTACGAGCAGTACTTC	CASSRGQGGTYEQYF
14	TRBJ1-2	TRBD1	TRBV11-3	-	TGTGCCAGCAGCCCCCCGGACAGGGCGGGCGGCTACACCTTC	CASSPPDRAGGYTF
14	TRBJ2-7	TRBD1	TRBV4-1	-	TGCGCCAGCAGCCGCGGGACAGGTGTCTACGAGCAGTACTTC	CASSRGTGVYEQYF
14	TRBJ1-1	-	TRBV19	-	TGTGCCACACACCGGGGGGGGCTTGACACTGAAGCTTTCTTT	CATHRGGLDTEAFF
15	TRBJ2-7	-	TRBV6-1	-	TGTGCCAGCAGTGAACCCGGGGTATCCGACTACGAGCAGTACTTC	CASSEPGVSDYEQYF
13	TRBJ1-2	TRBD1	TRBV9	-	TGTGCCAGCAGCGTAGCCCGGACAGGCGGCTACACCTTC	CASSVARTGGYTF
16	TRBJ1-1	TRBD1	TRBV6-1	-	TGTGCCAGCAGTGGTGGAACCGACAGGGGAAACACTGAAGCTTTCTTT	CASSGGTDRGNTEAFF
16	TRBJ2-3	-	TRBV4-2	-	TGTGCCAGCAGCCAAAGAGTGGATCCTACCGGGGATACGCAGTATTTT	CASSQRVDPTGDTQYF
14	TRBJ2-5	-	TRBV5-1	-	TGCGCCAGCAGCCGCGTGGGCTTACAGGAGACCCAGTACTTC	CASSRVGLQETQYF
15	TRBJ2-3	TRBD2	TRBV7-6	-	TGTGCCAGCAGCTTCACTAGCGCTAACACAGATACGCAGTATTTT	CASSFTSANTDTQYF
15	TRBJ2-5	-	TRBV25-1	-	TGTGCCAGCAGTGAGCCTCTAGGGGGGGGAGAGACCCAGTACTTC	CASSEPLGGGETQYF
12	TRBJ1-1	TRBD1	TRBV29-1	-	TGCAGCGTTGACTCAGGGGGCACTGAAGCTTTCTTT	CSVDSGGTEAFF
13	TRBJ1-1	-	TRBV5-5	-	TGTGCCAGCAGCTTGGCGACAGTCACTGAAGCTTTCTTT	CASSLATVTEAFF
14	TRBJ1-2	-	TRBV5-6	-	TGTGCCAGCAGCCCGGGGGTTTCTAACTATGGCTACACCTTC	CASSPGVSNYGYTF
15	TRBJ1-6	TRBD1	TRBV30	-	TGTGCCTGGACCCTCCGGGACAGGGATTATTCACCCCTCCACTTT	CAWTLRDRDYSPLHF
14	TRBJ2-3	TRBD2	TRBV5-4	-	TGTGCCAGCAGCCCGGAACTAGCGCCAGATACGCAGTATTTT	CASSPELAPDTQYF
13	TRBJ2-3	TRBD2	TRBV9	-	TGTGCCAGCGGCAGTAGCGGGGCGGATACGCAGTATTTT	CASGSSGADTQYF
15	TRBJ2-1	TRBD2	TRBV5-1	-	TGCGCCAGCAGCGTCGGGACTAGCGACTACAATGAGCAGTTCTTC	CASSVGTSDYNEQFF
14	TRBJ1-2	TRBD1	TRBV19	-	TGTGCCAGTAATCCCGGGACAGGGAACTATGGCTACACCTTC	CASNPGTGNYGYTF
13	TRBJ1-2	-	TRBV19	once	TGTGCCAGTACCCGCGCGACATTACATGGCTACACCTTC	CASTRATLHGYTF
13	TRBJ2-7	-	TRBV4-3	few	TGCGCCAGCAGCCTAAGCGCCCGCGGCGAGCAGTACTTC	CASSLSARGEQYF
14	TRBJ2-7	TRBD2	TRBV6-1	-	TGTGCCAGCAACTGGCTAGCGGACTCCTACGAGCAGTACTTC	CASNWLADSYEQYF
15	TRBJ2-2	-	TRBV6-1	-	TGTGCCAGCACGACAGAAGATTATGGCACCGGGGAGCTGTTTTTT	CASTTEDYGTGELFF
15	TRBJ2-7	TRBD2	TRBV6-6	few	TGTGCCAGCAGCGACGGACTAGCGGGGGGGGACGAGCAGTACTTC	CASSDGLAGGDEQYF
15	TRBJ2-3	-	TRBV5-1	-	TGCGCCAGCAGCTCCGGGGGGCCCCACCCAGATACGCAGTATTTT	CASSSGGPHPDTQYF
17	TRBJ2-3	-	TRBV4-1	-	TGCGCCAGCAGCCAAGATGCCGGAGTATCTAGCACAGATACGCAGTATTTT	CASSQDAGVSSTDTQYF
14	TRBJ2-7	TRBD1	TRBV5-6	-	TGTGCCAGCCGCACGGGGACAGGGTCCTACGAGCAGTACTTC	CASRTGTGSYEQYF
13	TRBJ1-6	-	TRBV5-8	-	TGTGCCAGCAGCTTGGGTCTTAATTCACCCCTCCACTTT	CASSLGLNSPLHF
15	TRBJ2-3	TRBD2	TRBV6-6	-	TGTGCCAGCAGGTCTAGCGGGGCTAGCACAGATACGCAGTATTTT	CASRSSGASTDTQYF
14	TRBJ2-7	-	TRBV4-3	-	TGCGCCAGCAGCCCTGGGCTGGGGGCCTACGAGCAGTACTTC	CASSPGLGAYEQYF
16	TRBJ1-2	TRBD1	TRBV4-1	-	TGCGCCAGCAGCCAAGTTAAGACAGGGATCCACTATGGCTACACCTTC	CASSQVKTGIHYGYTF
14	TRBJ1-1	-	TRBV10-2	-	TGCGCCAGCAGTGATGACAGGCTGAACACTGAAGCTTTCTTT	CASSDDRLNTEAFF
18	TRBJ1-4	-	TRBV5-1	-	TGCGCCAGCAGCGGAGATAGAGGGAATTTCCCAACTAATGAAAAACTGTTTTTT	CASSGDRGNFPTNEKLFF
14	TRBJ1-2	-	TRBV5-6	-	TGTGCCAGCAGCTTGGTGACTGTTAACTATGGCTACACCTTC	CASSLVTVNYGYTF
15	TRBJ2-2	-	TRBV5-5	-	TGTGCCAGCAGCTTTGCGTCCTTTCCCGCCCGGGAGCTGTTTTTT	CASSFASFPARELFF
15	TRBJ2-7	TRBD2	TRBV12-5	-	TGTGCTAGTGGTTTGAGCGGGGGCGACACCTACGAGCAGTACTTC	CASGLSGGDTYEQYF
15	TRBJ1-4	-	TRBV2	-	TGTGCCAGCAGTGAAGGCGGGCAGGTCAATGAAAAACTGTTTTTT	CASSEGGQVNEKLFF
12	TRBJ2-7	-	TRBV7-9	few	TGTGCCAGCACGGACAGTAGGGACGAGCAGTACTTC	CASTDSRDEQYF
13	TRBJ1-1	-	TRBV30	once	TGTGCCTGGAGTGTACTATTGAACACTGAAGCTTTCTTT	CAWSVLLNTEAFF
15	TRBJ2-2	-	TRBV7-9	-	TGTGCCAGCAGCTTAGACCGATGGAGCACCGGGGAGCTGTTTTTT	CASSLDRWSTGELFF
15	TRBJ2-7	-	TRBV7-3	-	TGTGCCAGCAGCTTAACGGTGGGGCCGAACTACGAGCAGTACTTC	CASSLTVGPNYEQYF
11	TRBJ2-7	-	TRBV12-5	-	TGTGCTAGTGGTTTTCTCTACGAGCAGTACTTC	CASGFLYEQYF
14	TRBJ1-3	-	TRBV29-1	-	TGCAGCGTGCGGCAGGGACACTCTGGAAACACCATATATTTT	CSVRQGHSGNTIYF
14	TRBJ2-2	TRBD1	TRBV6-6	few	TGTGCCGGGAGGGGGACAGGGTATACCGGGGAGCTGTTTTTT	CAGRGTGYTGELFF
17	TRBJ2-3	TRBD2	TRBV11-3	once	TGTGCCAGCAGCTTAGATACTGGGACTAGCGTCACAGATACGCAGTATTTT	CASSLDTGTSVTDTQYF
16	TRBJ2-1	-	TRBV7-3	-	TGTGCCAGCAGCTTAGGTTGGGGGGAGTACAACGAACAGCAGTTCTTC	CASSLGWGEYNEQQFF
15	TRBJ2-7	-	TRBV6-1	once	TGTGCCAGCAGTGAAGCGATCGGGGTGGCCTACGAGCAGTACTTC	CASSEAIGVAYEQYF
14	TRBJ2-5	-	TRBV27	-	TGTGCCAGCAGTTTGCGAACAGGGTTGGAGACCCAGTACTTC	CASSLRTGLETQYF
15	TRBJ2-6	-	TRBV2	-	TGTGCCAGCAGTGTGGGGAGTTCTGGGGCCAACGTCCTGACTTTC	CASSVGSSGANVLTF
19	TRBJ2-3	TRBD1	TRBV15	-	TGTGCCACCAGCAGAGATTTAAGGGACAGGGGGCGCGTCACAGATACGCAGTATTTT	CATSRDLRDRGRVTDTQYF
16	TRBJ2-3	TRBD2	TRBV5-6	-	TGTGCCAGCAGCTCGGGACTAGCGGCTTACACAGATACGCAGTATTTT	CASSSGLAAYTDTQYF
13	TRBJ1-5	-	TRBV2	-	TGTGCCAGCAGTATCGACAGACCCCAGCCCCAGCATTTT	CASSIDRPQPQHF